This T cell receptor (beta chain) was sequenced in a study of T cell changes during pregnancy in multiple sclerosis. Repertoires were generated with immunoSEQ multiplex PCR, while TCRdb's copy carries only in-frame clones and drops some. This table has fewer than 70,000 clones, approximately 91% appearing once. This clone has more than one count but fewer than ten. This specimen consisted of peripheral blood, obtained in the third trimester of pregnancy. The TCR originated in a female donor with multiple sclerosis, enrolled in a pregnancy study.

The DNA for the CDR3 is TGTGCCAGCAGTTACCTACTGAACACTGAAGCTTTCTTT. Its translation is CASSYLLNTEAFF. The gene calls are TRBV6-6 and TRBJ1-1; no clear D. CDR1 is MNHNY, CDR2 SVGAGI, per germline (reference sequence). This CDR3 region has 13 residues. Trimming removed 2 bases from V and 0 bases from J, with 4 bases in between.